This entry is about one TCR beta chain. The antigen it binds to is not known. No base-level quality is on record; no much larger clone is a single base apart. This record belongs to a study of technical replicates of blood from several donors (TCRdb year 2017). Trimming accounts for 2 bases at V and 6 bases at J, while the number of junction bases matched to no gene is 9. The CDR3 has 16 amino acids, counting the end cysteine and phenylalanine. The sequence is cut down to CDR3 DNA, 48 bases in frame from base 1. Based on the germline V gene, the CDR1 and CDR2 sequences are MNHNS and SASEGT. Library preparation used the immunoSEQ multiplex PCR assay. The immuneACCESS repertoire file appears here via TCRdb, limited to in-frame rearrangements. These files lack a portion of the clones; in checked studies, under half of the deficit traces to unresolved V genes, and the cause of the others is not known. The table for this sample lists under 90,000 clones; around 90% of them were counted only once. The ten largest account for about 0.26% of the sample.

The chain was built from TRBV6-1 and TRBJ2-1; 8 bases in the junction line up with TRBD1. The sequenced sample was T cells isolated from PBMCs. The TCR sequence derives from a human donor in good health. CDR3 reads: CASSEKSWTGTNEQFF. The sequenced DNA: TGTGCCAGCAGTGAAAAATCCTGGACAGGGACCAATGAGCAGTTCTTC.